This paragraph reports one T cell receptor (beta chain). Only a few counts were recorded for this clone. The antigen it binds to is not known. Base-call qualities are not available, and no considerably larger clone is one nucleotide away. Library preparation employed the immunoSEQ multiplex PCR assay. A mixture of 60 forward primers for TCR Vbeta segments and 13 reverse primers for TCR Jbeta segments was used in the multiplex PCR. A multiplex PCR assay on genomic DNA amplified the CDR3 region of rearranged TCR beta genes. The amplified TCR beta libraries were sequenced on the Illumina HiSeq System as 87-base-pair reads. Per the original workflow: Across the roughly 640 repertoires, a later analysis counted some 81 million unique TCR beta chains, roughly 11 million of which were shared by at least two donors. Raw reads were error-corrected and collapsed into unique sequences with a nearest-neighbor algorithm that merged closely related sequences to remove PCR and sequencing errors. Alignment of CDR3 sequences to IMGT reference sequences was used to assign V, D and J gene segments. For a sequence to be retained, a match of at least six nucleotides to both a V gene segment and a J gene segment was required. A rearrangement was called productive if the CDR3 had no stop codons and remained in frame with V and J, and every other rearrangement was called non-productive. Following IMGT convention, CDR3 was defined as the stretch from the second conserved V-encoded cysteine to the conserved J-encoded phenylalanine. The earlier analysis of about 610 of the donors excluded sequences that lacked an unambiguous match to a single V gene segment. An earlier analysis of 587 of the donors called V segments functional above 56.7% productive rearrangements and segregating when the between-donor standard deviation exceeded 5%. To diagnose cytomegalovirus status from the catalog of TCR beta chain sequences, a statistical classification framework was built. V and J gene assignment, in a later analysis, came from comparing TCR nucleotide sequences with IMGT/GENE-DB human TR gene sequences. A later analysis assigned CDR3 sequences and most-parsimonious VDJ recombination scenarios with the TCRdist pipeline. In a later analysis, each TCR beta chain was defined by its CDR3 amino acid sequence together with its V-gene family, and reads lacking a unique V-gene family were excluded. In a later analysis, 500 to 650 highly shared, low-generation-probability nucleotide sequences were removed to address suspected cross-contamination and a sequencing artifact. In a later analysis, a clonal expansion index was calculated for each public chain from normalized within-repertoire ranks of inferred template counts. Generation probabilities in a later analysis came from a VDJ recombination model fitted to out-of-frame rearrangements, and those results were checked against IGoR. In a later analysis, TCR-TCR, TCR-HLA and TCR-CMV co-occurrence was scored with hypergeometric tests, and a repertoire-size bias correction was applied to TCR pairs. False discovery rates were estimated in a later analysis by permuting HLA or CMV assignments 20 times. In a later analysis, co-occurring TCRs were grouped using DBSCAN, and TCRdist sequence similarity was added for clustering within HLA-allele-positive subsets. Repertoires with fewer than 30,000 or more than 120,000 public chains, plus five repertoires with anomalous nucleotide sharing, were excluded from co-occurrence clustering. The table was pulled from immuneACCESS by TCRdb, which kept in-frame rearrangements only. Such tables lose some clones; where checked, under half of the loss comes from unresolved V genes, and the rest has no known cause. D and trimming come from the DNA, and the V and J calls and clone size come from that table. The sample table records just over 150,000 clones; approximately 81% of these occur just once. Together, the top ten hold roughly 2.4% of the sample.

The CDR3 goes from the cysteine to the phenylalanine over 14 residues. CDR3 DNA is the only sequence kept; it has 42 bases, read in frame from the first base. This record belongs to a study of cytomegalovirus exposure and HLA in healthy donors (dated by TCRdb to 2015 to 2018). About the full investigation: An earlier analysis of 587 of the donors reported more than 250 Gb of sequence data and 117 million unique TCR beta sequences from 150 million to 200 million T cells. Approximately 300 gigabases of sequencing data and roughly 81 million unique TCR sequences made up an early release that covered 640 HLA-typed donors. Of the 300 to 450 genotyped donors, about 84% fell in the genetic ancestry cluster associated with self-reported Caucasian donors. The study was designed to test whether signatures of past pathogen exposure could be identified by cataloging public T cell receptors. Using immunosequencing, the study profiled T cell repertoires from about 620 subjects and related those repertoires to cytomegalovirus serostatus. Besides the first cohort of approximately 710 subjects, a separate validation cohort made up of some 110 different subjects was used. To predict cytomegalovirus infection status, the study combined high-throughput TCR immunosequencing, statistical association of individual TCRs with disease status, and machine learning. A later analysis re-examined previously published TCR beta repertoires from hundreds of donors and added high-resolution HLA genotyping to investigate patterns of TCR occurrence. The later analysis used no new phenotypic data to find candidate immune exposures, relying instead on TCR beta sequences and their occurrence across donors. To decide whether each TCR beta V gene segment behaved as functional or pseudogenic, an earlier analysis of approximately 620 of the donors relied on high-throughput TCR beta sequencing. Alongside the repertoire data, information on donor age, sex, ethnicity and CMV serostatus was compiled. A later genetic analysis used genome-wide SNP genotypes for about three fifths of the 666 donors, treating that subset as a discovery cohort. Every repertoire in the discovery cohort had been generated on one and the same sequencing platform. HLA typing included class I and class II loci at four-digit resolution. The number of typed donors differed by locus: roughly 629-640 for A, B, C, DRB1 and DQB1; approximately 520 for DQA1; 606 for DPA1; and 450 to 480 for DPB1. Several DR-DQ haplotypes were treated as single units for association and clustering because of strong linkage in the cohort. On average, roughly 240,000 unique TCR beta nucleotide sequences were sequenced per donor among some 420 genotyped donors of the cohort, with roughly 18% of those sequences being non-productive. Results and caveats for the whole study, not just this receptor: According to a later genetic analysis, donors in an Asian-associated ancestry cluster had fewer N-insertions in productive TCRs than the roughly 700-donor mean. A total of fewer than 200 TCR beta chains were listed by the study as associated with cytomegalovirus. Because HLA typing was missing for some donors at each locus, association tests included only the typed subset. Broadly in line with IMGT annotations, most TCR beta V segments showed up in productive rearrangements about 87% or about 30% of the time in an earlier analysis of 587 of the donors. Sequencing depth was assumed to be roughly uniform across donors in the presence/absence analyses, though that assumption may not hold. A cluster of highly shared sequence variants was judged likely to represent a technical artifact of the sequencing pipeline. Most TCR sequences were observed very rarely across donors, whereas some public TCRs were present in many individuals. In this cohort, only TCR beta chains were sequenced, and detectable features were limited by the absence of alpha or paired-chain data. The authors suggested that the approach could potentially be generalized to other disease states and immunological phenotypes. A later analysis associated roughly 17,000 TCR beta sequences with specific HLA alleles at a false discovery rate of 0.05. In a later analysis, HLA-associated TCR beta chains showed more clonal expansion and lower generation probabilities than non-associated chains that were equally common. A later analysis reported that several top co-occurrence clusters appeared linked to parvovirus B19, influenza, CMV and Epstein-Barr virus. In vitro tests confirmed that a few of the cytomegalovirus-associated TCR beta chains recognize cytomegalovirus antigens. According to a later analysis, most CMV-associated TCR beta chains appeared to be HLA-restricted, and the HLA associations seemed to be driven largely by CMV exposure. In a later genetic analysis, a missense DCLRE1C variant was associated with V-gene and J-gene trimming of TCR beta chains, and the association was replicated in an independent cohort. Because counts were too low, 15 to 20 rarely observed V segments, including chromosome 9 orphons, were left out of the earlier analysis of 500 to 750 of the donors. Some IMGT-functional V segments, including TRBV6-2 and TRBV6-3, could not be told apart with the 87-base-pair reads, so those segments were excluded. The classifier was reported to diagnose cytomegalovirus status with high specificity and sensitivity in both the original cohort and the validation cohort. For the cohort, immune exposure information was limited to CMV serostatus. Assigning TCR associations to individual alleles was difficult when HLA alleles, especially DR and DQ, strongly co-occurred. A later analysis found that TCR association rates varied across HLA loci, with DRB1 alleles showing the most associated TCRs and HLA-C alleles the fewest. Linkage disequilibrium might explain the correlated functional status among segregating V segments, but an unknown experimental factor could not be excluded. A further reported finding was that TCR beta sequences accurately predicted the HLA-A and HLA-B alleles for most subjects in the first cohort.

The cohort was made up of approximately 670 healthy bone marrow donors. Cohort members were all nominally healthy when sampled, although unrecorded immune exposures were likely present. The donor was CMV seronegative and was included in the group of a few hundred seronegative cohort members. Every donor gave a peripheral blood sample, and the peripheral blood mononuclear cells from that sample were used for TCR beta sequencing. The Qiagen DNeasy Blood Extraction Kit was used to extract genomic DNA from the blood cell samples. Source material: PBMCs. The chain uses TRBV12-2 and TRBJ2-3; the table's TRBD2 call for D was not verified on the DNA. TRBV12-2 is flagged as a pseudogene. This receptor was taken from a woman aged 18-35 years in good health and CMV-seronegative. The DNA sequence follows: TGTGCAAGTCGCTCCGGGACTCTTACAGATACGCAGTATTTT. Translated, it reads CASRSGTLTDTQYF.